Following are 28 T cell receptor beta chains from one sample sequenced in a study of control samples from healthy donors and cancer patients. Data came from immunoSEQ multiplex PCR; TCRdb stores just in-frame clones and leaves some out. The sample lists about 190,000 clones; roughly nine tenths were seen once. Material for sequencing was blood. The receptors here all came from a man younger than 40 in good health.

This chain uses TRBV27 with TRBJ2-3; D gene uncertain. The CDR3 spans 16 residues. The V gene lost 5 bases and the J gene lost 7 bases, with 22 bases spanning the gap. Germline loops: CDR1 MNHEY, CDR2 SMNVEV (reference sequence). The CDR3 protein is CASSRPPPGGRHTQYF. CDR3 nucleotide sequence: TGTGCCAGCAGTAGACCCCCCCCTGGTGGAAGACATACGCAGTATTTT.

The sample holds one count of this clone. The chain combines TRBV6-1 with TRBJ2-1; D unresolved. The CDR3 sequence is 14 residues long. Germline lookup yields CDR1 MNHNS and CDR2 SASEGT. The V and J ends lost 1 base and 4 bases respectively, with 8 bases between them. The CDR3 sequence is CASSEVTAYNEQFF. The CDR3 DNA sequence: TGTGCCAGCAGTGAAGTTACGGCTTACAATGAGCAGTTCTTC.

The chain employs TRBV27 and TRBJ2-7, with TRBD1 identical over 9 bases. The CDR3 has 15 residues. Germline V lookup: CDR1 MNHEY, CDR2 SMNVEV (reference sequence). Losses at the gene ends were 5 bases for V and 4 bases for J; bases not matched to a gene: 9. The CDR3 sequence: CASSQTDRGRYEQYF. The CDR3 DNA reads TGTGCCAGCAGTCAAACTGACAGGGGGAGGTACGAGCAGTACTTC.

The table lists this clone with a count of one. The chain joins TRBV9 to TRBJ1-6; 7 positions match TRBD1. Germline CDR1 reads SGDLS; CDR2 reads YYNGEE. This CDR3 has 16 residues. V lost 3 bases to trimming and J lost 7 bases; unmatched junction nucleotides: 10. CDR3 amino acids: CASSAEGRGINSPLHF. The CDR3 DNA is TGTGCCAGCAGCGCAGAGGGCAGGGGGATAAATTCACCCCTCCACTTT.

The rearrangement uses TRBV4-1 and TRBJ2-2; TRBD2 agrees at 7 bases. The junction had 16 bases not matched to a gene; V was cut back by 3 bases and J by 15 bases. The germline gives CDR1 MGHRA, CDR2 YSYEKL. This CDR3 region has 15 residues. The CDR3 nucleotides are TGCGCCAGCAGCCAGTCCCCCCGGGGGGTTTGGCCGGTGTTTTTT. This codes for CASSQSPRGVWPVFF.

This chain links TRBV10-1 with TRBJ1-1; 11 bases fit TRBD1. With V trimmed by 3 bases and J by 7 bases, 10 bases remained unmatched. There are 16 residues in the CDR3. Germline V lookup: CDR1 WNHNN, CDR2 SYGVQD (reference sequence). The CDR3 bases are TGCGCCAGCAGTGAATCGCGGACAGGGGGCTCCGGTGAAGCTTTCTTT. It is translated as CASSESRTGGSGEAFF.

In DNA, the CDR3 is TGTGCCAGCAGCTTAGTACAGGGGACAGGCCCTTACAATGAGCAGTTCTTC. Protein: CASSLVQGTGPYNEQFF. The chain couples TRBV7-2 to TRBJ2-1; 8 bases are a match to TRBD1. With V trimmed by 1 base and J by 4 bases, 9 bases remained unmatched. This CDR3 region has 17 residues. From germline, CDR1 is SGHTA and CDR2 FQGNSA.

The rearrangement links TRBV24-1 to TRBJ2-3; D gene ambiguous. CDR3 length: 13 amino acids. V gave up 1 base and J gave up 6 bases, with 7 bases separating them. Germline lookup yields CDR1 KGHDR and CDR2 SFDVKD. The DNA of the CDR3 is TGTGCCACCAGTGATTTTAGGGCCGATACGCAGTATTTT. Protein: CATSDFRADTQYF.

V and J are TRBV28 and TRBJ2-1; D gene unclear. Germline CDR1 reads MDHEN; CDR2 reads SYDVKM. The CDR3 is 12 residues long. Trimming left V 6 bases short and J 0 bases short, with 3 bases between. CDR3 in amino acids: CASRTSYNEQFF. CDR3 coding DNA: TGTGCCAGCAGAACCTCCTACAATGAGCAGTTCTTC.

This clone has only one observation. CDR3 in amino acids: CASSLLGNSNQPQHF. CDR3 sequence (DNA): TGCGCCAGCAGCCTGTTGGGGAATAGCAATCAGCCCCAGCATTTT. The chain combines TRBV4-1 with TRBJ1-5; D is unclear. Trimming left V 4 bases short and J 0 bases short, with 10 bases between. CDR1 is MGHRA, CDR2 YSYEKL, per germline. There are 15 residues in the CDR3.

The J gene is TRBJ1-4, the V gene TRBV19; the match to TRBD1 covers 10 bases. Germline loops: CDR1 LNHDA, CDR2 SQIVND (reference sequence). The CDR3 has 13 amino acids. V lost 6 bases and J lost 7; bases outside the gene matches: 2. The CDR3 DNA is TGTGCCAGTAGGGGGACAGGGGTTGAAAAACTGTTTTTT. It translates to CASRGTGVEKLFF. The whole variable domain, remainder taken from reference TRBV19 and TRBJ1-4, is DGGITQSPKYLFRKEGQNVTLSCEQNLNHDAMYWYRQDPGQGLRLIYYSQIVNDFQKGDIAEGYSVSREKKESFPLTVTSAQKNPTAFYLCASRGTGVEKLFFGSGTQLSVL.

CDR3 region: CASSQEVTGHYGYTF. The CDR3, as DNA: TGCGCCAGCAGCCAAGAAGTGACAGGTCACTATGGCTACACCTTC. The genes are TRBV4-1 and TRBJ1-2, with a weak D call TRBD1 (6 bases). Trimming pared 0 bases from V and 3 bases from J, leaving 11 bases between. In germline, CDR1 is MGHRA, CDR2 YSYEKL. The CDR3 extends over 15 amino acids.

V and J are TRBV6-5 and TRBJ2-7; D unresolved. CDR3 size: 10 residues. Between the trimmed V and J ends, which lost 7 bases and 5 bases, there was a span of 6 bases. Germline loops: CDR1 MNHEY, CDR2 SVGAGI. The DNA of the CDR3 is TGTGCCAGCACCGACCACGAGCAGTACTTC. Translation: CASTDHEQYF.

The chain links TRBV5-1 to TRBJ1-6; the D gene is possibly TRBD1 (5 bases). The germline gives CDR1 SGHRS, CDR2 YFSETQ. The CDR3 covers 17 residues. The V gene lost 3 bases and the J gene lost 10 bases, with 23 bases spanning the gap. CDR3 loop: CASSSQTVGGIGSPLHF. DNA for the CDR3: TGCGCCAGCAGCTCACAAACTGTGGGGGGAATCGGATCACCCCTCCACTTT. The full variable domain, completed using reference TRBV5-1 and TRBJ1-6, is KAGVTQTPRYLIKTRGQQVTLSCSPISGHRSVSWYQQTPGQGLQFLFEYFSETQRNKGNFPGRFSGRQFSNSRSEMNVSTLELGDSALYLCASSSQTVGGIGSPLHFGNGTRLTVT.

The chain links TRBV7-9 to TRBJ2-1; 12 bases fit TRBD1. Per germline, CDR1 SEHNR and CDR2 FQNEAQ (reference sequence). The J segment lost 9 bases and the V segment lost 1 base, leaving 4 bases of the junction unmatched. The CDR3 totals 15 residues. Here the CDR3 DNA reads TGTGCCAGCAGCTTAGTGGGACAGGGGGCGGGTGAGCAGTTCTTC. Residues: CASSLVGQGAGEQFF.

In its sample, this clone was seen a few times. The chain recombines TRBV19 with TRBJ1-1, with D perhaps matching TRBD1 (6 bases). This CDR3 is built from 14 residues. From germline, CDR1 is LNHDA and CDR2 SQIVND (reference sequence). Trimming took off 8 bases at V and 4 bases at J, with 17 bases between the two ends. The CDR3 DNA reads TGTGCCAGTGTTGGGGGGGGCGCCTTCACTGAAGCTTTCTTT. Translating it yields CASVGGGAFTEAFF.

The CDR3 spells CASSDGPPPLHF. In DNA form, the CDR3 reads TGTGCCAGCAGCGATGGCCCACCACCCCTCCACTTT. This rearrangement joins TRBV9 to TRBJ1-6; no clear D. The CDR3 is 12 residues long. V gave up 3 bases and J gave up 11 bases, with 9 bases separating them. From germline, CDR1 is SGDLS and CDR2 YYNGEE.

This chain connects TRBV6-6 to TRBJ2-1; D tentatively fits TRBD1 or TRBD2 (5 bases each). Trimming pared 7 bases from V and 4 bases from J, leaving 11 bases between. This CDR3 contains 13 residues. Germline loops: CDR1 MNHNY, CDR2 SVGAGI (reference sequence). This CDR3 is CASIPGTYNEQFF. The CDR3 DNA reads as TGTGCCAGCATACCCGGGACGTACAATGAGCAGTTCTTC.

This sequence joins TRBV28 and TRBJ2-2; TRBD2 matches 7 bases. J lost 5 bases, V lost 5 bases, and 5 bases had no gene match. CDR1 is MDHEN, CDR2 SYDVKM, per germline. The CDR3 contains 14 residues. CDR3 nucleotides: TGTGCCAGCAGTGGCGGGGGAGGAACCGGGGAGCTGTTTTTT. Its protein is CASSGGGGTGELFF.

The chain carries TRBV19 and TRBJ1-2; TRBD1 is a possible D gene (6 bases). Germline values: CDR1 LNHDA, CDR2 SQIVND (reference sequence). The CDR3 is made up of 14 amino acids. Trimming removed 8 bases at V and 2 bases at J, with 15 bases between. The CDR3 DNA follows: TGTGCCAGTCGACCGGACAGCCTAAACTATGGCTACACCTTC. Translation: CASRPDSLNYGYTF.

Comments on this clone: The sample has other DNA sequences that encode this CDR3 too. The V and J genes are TRBV9 and TRBJ2-7, with no clear D. Germline V gene data show CDR1 as SGDLS and CDR2 as YYNGEE. The CDR3 sequence is 13 residues long. V was shortened by 4 bases and J by 1 base, with 9 bases between the two germline ends. The CDR3 coding sequence is TGTGCCAGCAGCCCCCGTGGTTCCTACGAGCAGTACTTC. This sequence encodes CASSPRGSYEQYF.

The chain's CDR3 is CASFNGGRYQPQHF. Here the CDR3 DNA reads TGTGCCAGCTTTAATGGGGGGAGGTATCAGCCCCAGCATTTT. The gene calls are TRBV6-5 and TRBJ1-5; weak D call: TRBD1 (5 bases). Trimming took off 8 bases at V and 5 bases at J, with 16 bases between the two ends. Germline V gives CDR1 MNHEY, CDR2 SVGAGI. The CDR3 has 14 amino acids.

The chain carries TRBV2 and TRBJ1-4, with D possibly TRBD1 on 5 matching bases. This CDR3 spans 12 amino acids. V lost 11 bases and J lost 8, with 15 bases in between. Germline CDR1 and CDR2: SNHLY and FYNNEI. The CDR3 nucleotides read TGTGCCGGCCGGGACCCTGAGGAAAAACTGTTTTTT. This encodes CAGRDPEEKLFF.

The chain joins TRBV5-1 to TRBJ1-6; 8 positions agree with TRBD1. This CDR3 comprises 17 residues. Germline CDR1 SGHRS, CDR2 YFSETQ. J gave up 10 bases and V 0 bases, and 12 bases lay outside the gene matches. This CDR3 reads CASSLGGVGQGRSPLHF. As DNA, the CDR3 is TGCGCCAGCAGCTTGGGTGGAGTTGGACAGGGAAGATCACCCCTCCACTTT.

Only a few counts were recorded for this clone. The chain joins TRBV9 to TRBJ2-1; D is possibly TRBD2 (6 bases). Deletions cut 4 bases from V and 5 bases from J, with 16 bases between. Germline V gives CDR1 SGDLS, CDR2 YYNGEE. This CDR3 region has 15 residues. The CDR3 loop is CASSPRVADDNEQFF. The DNA for the CDR3 is TGTGCCAGCAGCCCGAGGGTAGCGGACGACAATGAGCAGTTCTTC.

The V gene is TRBV24-1, the J gene TRBJ2-1, with D hard to call. This CDR3 region has 14 residues. Germline V gene sequence: CDR1 KGHDR, CDR2 SFDVKD. Trimming cost V 8 bases and J 7 bases, with 17 bases left between them. In DNA form, the CDR3 reads TGTGCCACCACCAGCACTGGACCTCTTAATGAGCAGTTCTTC. Translation: CATTSTGPLNEQFF.

The chain recombines TRBV2 with TRBJ1-6; D not resolved. Trimming cost V 2 bases and J 5 bases, with 4 bases left between them. Germline loops: CDR1 SNHLY, CDR2 FYNNEI. The CDR3 totals 13 residues. The CDR3 spells CASSEQDNSPLHF. For the CDR3, the DNA is TGTGCCAGCAGTGAACAGGATAATTCACCCCTCCACTTT.

The rearrangement links TRBV10-3 to TRBJ1-3; no firm D call. CDR3 size: 16 residues. The germline CDR1 and CDR2 sequences are ENHRY and SYGVKD. V was shortened by 3 bases and J by 0 bases, with 12 bases between the two germline ends. This CDR3 is CAISDPGRASGNTIYF. Written as DNA, the CDR3 is TGTGCCATCAGTGACCCCGGCAGAGCCTCTGGAAACACCATATATTTT.